This T cell receptor beta chain was sequenced during a study of beta chain features in type 1 diabetes. Sequencing targeted expressed TCRB transcripts, as all isolated RNA had been reverse transcribed. Libraries were prepared by immunoSEQ multiplex PCR; TCRdb keeps only in-frame clonotypes and omits some of them. The sample holds 300,000 to 350,000 clones, 6.5% to 10% seen once. This clone was seen repeatedly, ten times or more. V was cut by 2 bases and J by 5 bases, with 7 bases left in between. Germline CDR1 reads MDHEN; CDR2 reads SYDVKM. The CDR3 sequence is 12 residues long. The specimen was central memory CD4+ T cells from blood. The origin of this receptor is a young woman in good health. V is TRBV28 and J is TRBJ2-7; maybe TRBD1 (5 bases). CDR3 in DNA: TGTGCCAGCAGTTTACAAGGGGACGAGCAGTACTTC. Its protein is CASSLQGDEQYF.